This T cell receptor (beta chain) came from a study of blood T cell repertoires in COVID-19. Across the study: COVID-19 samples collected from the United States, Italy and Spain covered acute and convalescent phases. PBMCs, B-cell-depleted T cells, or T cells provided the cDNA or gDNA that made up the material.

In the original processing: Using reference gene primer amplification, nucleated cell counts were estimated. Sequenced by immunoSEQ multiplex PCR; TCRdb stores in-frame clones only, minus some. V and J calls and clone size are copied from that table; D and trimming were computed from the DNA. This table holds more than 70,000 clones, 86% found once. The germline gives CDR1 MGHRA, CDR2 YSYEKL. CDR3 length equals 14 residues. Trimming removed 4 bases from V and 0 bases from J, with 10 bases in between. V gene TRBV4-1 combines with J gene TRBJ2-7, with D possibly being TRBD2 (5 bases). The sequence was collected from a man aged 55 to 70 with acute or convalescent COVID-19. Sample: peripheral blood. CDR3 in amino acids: CASSLGRDSYEQYF. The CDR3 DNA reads TGCGCCAGCAGCCTGGGCCGGGACTCCTACGAGCAGTACTTC.